Below, one T cell receptor beta chain is given with its context. The CDR3 is 14 residues long. Germline V CDR1 and CDR2: MGHDK, SYGVNS. V was clipped by 6 bases and J by 1 base, with 12 bases between them. The source of the sample is a study of CDR3 diversity in severe acne. Using its own MiXCR run on the PCR reads, TCRdb lists one record per CDR3 protein. The sample includes roughly 100,000 distinct CDR3 sequences, 45% to 60% of them seen just once. The sequenced material came from blood. The chain recombines TRBV25-1 with TRBJ1-2; tentatively, D is TRBD1 (6 bases). The receptor's source is a male donor with acne. Here the CDR3 reads CASSVGDINYGYTF. The CDR3 DNA is TGTGCCAGCAGCGTAGGGGACATTAACTATGGCTACACCTTC.